Presented here are 13 T cell receptor beta chains from one specimen sequenced in a study of T cell responses to AZD1222 COVID-19 vaccine. Profiling relied on immunoSEQ multiplex PCR, and the TCRdb table lists in-frame clones only, not all of them. The sample lists roughly 140,000 clones, about 91% occurring once. Sequencing was performed on peripheral blood, taken on day 0 of MenACWY control vaccination. Receptors were obtained from an adult in good health.

The chain links TRBV28 to TRBJ1-2, with 7 nucleotides matching TRBD1. V shed 5 bases and J 7 bases; nucleotides not matched to a gene: 16. CDR1 MDHEN and CDR2 SYDVKM come from the germline V gene. The CDR3 is 16 residues long. CDR3 nucleotide sequence: TGTGCCAGCAGTCCTCAGACAGGGCCCGTTCCTCGTGGCTACACCTTC. Its protein is CASSPQTGPVPRGYTF.

Remarks on this clone: A junction boundary mismatches the germline segment, possibly from a read error. V usage is TRBV7-9 and J usage is TRBJ1-3; no reliable D call. The CDR3 contains 12 residues. In germline, CDR1 is SEHNR, CDR2 FQNEAQ (reference sequence). For the CDR3, the DNA is TGTGCCAGCACCTATATTGGAGACACCATATATTTT. It specifies CASTYIGDTIYF.

V usage is TRBV24-1 and J usage is TRBJ1-5; D is unclear. CDR1 is KGHDR, CDR2 SFDVKD, per germline. The ends were cut back, 5 bases at V and 7 bases at J, with 11 bases in the middle. The CDR3 sequence is 13 residues long. In DNA form, the CDR3 reads TGTGCCACCAGTGTGAATGGAAGACAGCCCCAGCATTTT. The encoded protein is CATSVNGRQPQHF.

The V and J genes are TRBV3-1 (or the pseudogene TRBV3-2) and TRBJ2-7; D not resolved. Germline V gene data show CDR1 as LGHDT and CDR2 as YNNKEL (reference sequence). The CDR3 spans 14 residues. V gave up 5 bases and J gave up 0 bases, with 11 bases separating them. The CDR3 nucleotides are TGTGCCAGCAGCACAACGGCTAGCTCCTACGAGCAGTACTTC. Amino acids: CASSTTASSYEQYF.

The chain couples TRBV29-1 to TRBJ1-1; weak D call: TRBD1 (6 bases). The V end lost 6 bases, the J end lost 1 base, and 18 bases lay between the germline ends. Germline assignment: CDR1 SQVTM and CDR2 ANQGSEA. The CDR3 covers 15 residues. The CDR3 nucleotides read TGCAGCGTCCCCGGTGGGGGGCGGTGGAACACTGAAGCTTTCTTT. Its translation is CSVPGGGRWNTEAFF.

The chain is built from TRBV18 and TRBJ1-1; 9 bases are shared with TRBD1. The V gene's germline CDR1 is KGHSH and CDR2 LQKENI. The trim removed 4 bases at V and 4 bases at J, leaving 7 bases unmatched. The CDR3 length is 15 residues. CDR3 coding DNA: TGTGCCAGCTCACAACTCCGGGACAGGGTCACTGAAGCTTTCTTT. Translated, it gives CASSQLRDRVTEAFF.

V usage is TRBV28 and J usage is TRBJ1-5; D is uncertain. Germline assignment: CDR1 MDHEN and CDR2 SYDVKM. This CDR3 spans 15 amino acids. The V end lost 3 bases, the J end lost 2 bases, and 11 bases lay between the germline ends. The CDR3 is CASSFQSMGNQPQHF. The CDR3 coding sequence is TGTGCCAGCAGTTTCCAGTCAATGGGCAATCAGCCCCAGCATTTT.

This chain links TRBV4-3 with TRBJ1-2; no definite D call. The germline V gene encodes CDR1 LGHNA and CDR2 YSLEER. The V gene lost 0 bases and the J gene lost 8 bases, with 19 bases spanning the gap. The CDR3 is made up of 16 amino acids. CDR3 sequence (DNA): TGCGCCAGCAGCCAAGAGGGCGGCCTTTTGTTTAGCGGCTACACCTTC. Translation: CASSQEGGLLFSGYTF.

The V gene is TRBV11-2, the J gene TRBJ2-3; the D gene is possibly TRBD1 (5 bases). CDR3 length: 18 amino acids. Trimming took off 1 base at V and 0 bases at J, with 17 bases between the two ends. CDR1 and CDR2 from the germline V gene are SGHAT and FQNNGV. The CDR3 DNA sequence: TGTGCCAGCAGCTTAGGCAGGGTAGCTGGCGCTAGCACAGATACGCAGTATTTT. The encoded protein is CASSLGRVAGASTDTQYF.

This clone was counted only a few times. The rearrangement links TRBV11-3 to TRBJ2-1; D is unresolved. Germline V gene lookup returns CDR1 SGHNT and CDR2 YENEEA. V was cut by 5 bases and J by 0 bases, with 11 bases left in between. The CDR3 totals 15 residues. The CDR3 region is CASSPFQSSYNEQFF. The CDR3 nucleotides read TGTGCCAGCAGCCCGTTCCAAAGCTCCTACAATGAGCAGTTCTTC.

The genes are TRBV27 and TRBJ2-7; 8 bases align to TRBD1. This CDR3 spans 14 amino acids. Germline CDR1 reads MNHEY; CDR2 reads SMNVEV (reference sequence). V dropped 2 bases and J dropped 4; count of bases not matched to a gene: 4. The CDR3 sequence is CASSLAGQGYEQYF. CDR3 nucleotides: TGTGCCAGCAGTTTAGCCGGACAGGGTTACGAGCAGTACTTC.

There are a few counts of this clone. The chain combines TRBV4-3 with TRBJ2-7; 10 positions match TRBD2. The V segment lost 0 bases and the J segment 4 bases; nucleotides outside the gene matches: 6. Germline loops: CDR1 LGHNA, CDR2 YSLEER. This CDR3 is 16 amino acids long. For the CDR3, the DNA is TGCGCCAGCAGCCAAGATACAGCTAGCGGGAGATACGAGCAGTACTTC. This gives the protein CASSQDTASGRYEQYF.

CDR3 region: CASSLARGRDGGPRDTQYF. In DNA form, the CDR3 reads TGTGCCAGCAGCTTAGCCCGGGGGAGGGACGGAGGCCCCCGAGATACGCAGTATTTT. The chain couples TRBV7-9 to TRBJ2-3; 7 nucleotides match TRBD2. The germline V gene encodes CDR1 SEHNR and CDR2 FQNEAQ (reference sequence). This CDR3 is 19 amino acids long. Trimming removed 0 bases from V and 5 bases from J; junction bases left unmatched: 17. Full variable domain (outside the CDR3, taken from reference TRBV7-9 and TRBJ2-3): DTGVSQNPRHKITKRGQNVTFRCDPISEHNRLYWYRQTLGQGPEFLTYFQNEAQLEKSRLLSDRFSAERPKGSFSTLEIQRTEQGDSAMYLCASSLARGRDGGPRDTQYFGPGTRLTVL.